This T cell receptor beta chain came from a study of CD8+CD57+ T cells in acquired aplastic anemia. About the research overall: Healthy donors had, on average, around 11 million reads for their CD4+ cells.

There are 15 residues in the CDR3. Germline CDR1 is MNHEY and CDR2 is SVGEGT. Trimming shortened V by 4 bases and J by 8 bases, and 18 bases separated the two germline ends. This clonotype appeared many times. Researchers used genomic DNA as the template to profile TCR beta VDJ and CDR3. MiXCR, run by TCRdb on the reads, gives a single entry per CDR3 protein. Found here are about 150,000 distinct CDR3 sequences, about 40% of them singletons; the top ten hold more than 7%. This TCR came from a human donor in good health, serving as a control. The sequencing input was sorted CD4+, CD8+, or CD8+CD57+ T cells (not recorded which) from PBMCs. This chain links TRBV6-2 or TRBV6-3 with TRBJ2-1; tentative D call: TRBD2 (6 bases). CDR3 DNA sequence: TGTGCCAGCAGTTTCCGGGACTCGAGGGGCGATGAGCAGTTCTTC. Amino acids: CASSFRDSRGDEQFF.